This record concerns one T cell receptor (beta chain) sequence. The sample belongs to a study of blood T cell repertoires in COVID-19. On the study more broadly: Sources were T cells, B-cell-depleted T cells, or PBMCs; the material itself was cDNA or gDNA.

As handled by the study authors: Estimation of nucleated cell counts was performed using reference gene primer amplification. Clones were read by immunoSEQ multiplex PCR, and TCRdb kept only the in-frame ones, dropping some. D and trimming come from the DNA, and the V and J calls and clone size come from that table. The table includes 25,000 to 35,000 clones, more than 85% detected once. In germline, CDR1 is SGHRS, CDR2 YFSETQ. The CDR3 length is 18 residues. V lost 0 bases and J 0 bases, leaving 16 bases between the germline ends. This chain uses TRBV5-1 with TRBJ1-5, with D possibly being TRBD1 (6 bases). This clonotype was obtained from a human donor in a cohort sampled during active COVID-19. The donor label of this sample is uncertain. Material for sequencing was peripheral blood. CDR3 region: CASSLGGTPFDSNQPQHF. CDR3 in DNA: TGCGCCAGCAGCTTGGGGGGGACACCATTTGATAGCAATCAGCCCCAGCATTTT.